A selection of T cell receptor beta chains follows, all from one sample in a study of molecular identifiers for immune sequencing clone quantification. TCRdb redid the calling of the PCR reads with MiXCR, one entry per CDR3 protein. The data hold about 630,000 distinct CDR3 sequences, with approximately 24% observed a single time. The sample taken for sequencing was naive CD8+ T cells from blood, with Jurkat cell RNA spiked in. Source of these receptors: a human donor in good health. Some libraries in this study had Jurkat cell RNA spiked in. CDR3s include the opening cysteine and the closing phenylalanine or tryptophan. D genes are given only for firm matches. Clone sizes are given selectively: once, few, many, or a class where the clone is expanded.

j_gene	v_gene	d_gene	abundance	CDR3aa	CDR3nt
TRBJ2-1	TRBV9	TRBD1	few	CASSPTGTGAYNEQFF	TGTGCCAGCAGCCCCACCGGGACAGGGGCCTACAATGAGCAGTTCTTC
TRBJ2-7	TRBV5-6	NA	NA	CASSGTTQGSYEQYF	TGTGCCAGCAGCGGAACAACACAGGGATCCTACGAGCAGTACTTC
TRBJ1-1	TRBV12-3/TRBV12-4	NA	many	CASSHQGLNTEAFF	TGTGCCAGCAGTCATCAGGGGTTAAACACTGAAGCTTTCTTT
TRBJ2-1	TRBV7-9	TRBD2	many	CASSQAGGTSKNEQFF	TGTGCCAGCAGCCAGGCCGGGGGGACTAGCAAGAATGAGCAGTTCTTC
TRBJ2-7	TRBV10-3	NA	NA	CAISEQGTRSYEQYF	TGTGCCATCAGTGAACAAGGGACTCGCTCCTACGAGCAGTACTTC
TRBJ1-5	TRBV4-2	TRBD1	NA	CASSQPFVDRVSNQPQHF	TGTGCCAGCAGCCAACCATTCGTAGACAGGGTTAGCAATCAGCCCCAGCATTTT
TRBJ2-2	TRBV4-3	TRBD1	few	CASSQDLGGIGELFF	TGCGCCAGCAGCCAAGATTTAGGGGGCATCGGGGAGCTGTTTTTT
TRBJ1-4	TRBV6-5	NA	few	CASSYGTFREKLFF	TGTGCCAGCAGTTACGGGACCTTTAGAGAAAAACTGTTTTTT
TRBJ2-2	TRBV12-3/TRBV12-4	NA	NA	CATSPMEGQPGELFF	TGTGCCACTAGCCCCATGGAGGGCCAGCCCGGGGAGCTGTTTTTT
TRBJ1-2	TRBV2	NA	many	CASSTRDENYGYTF	TGTGCCAGCAGTACCCGGGACGAAAACTATGGCTACACCTTC
TRBJ2-1	TRBV5-6	TRBD2	NA	CASSLSSGGPVSSYNEQFF	TGTGCCAGCAGCTTGAGTAGCGGGGGGCCTGTCAGCTCCTACAATGAGCAGTTCTTC
TRBJ2-7	TRBV30	NA	NA	CAWSMTPSYEQYF	TGTGCCTGGAGTATGACTCCTTCCTACGAGCAGTACTTC
TRBJ2-2	TRBV27	NA	NA	CASSPWGGADLTNTGELFF	TGTGCCAGCAGTCCCTGGGGGGGGGCTGACCTTACGAACACCGGGGAGCTGTTTTTT
TRBJ2-7	TRBV30	TRBD1	few	CACWTGERYEQYF	TGTGCCTGTTGGACAGGGGAAAGGTACGAGCAGTACTTC
TRBJ2-7	TRBV2	NA	once	CAARGVTYEQYF	TGTGCAGCGCGAGGTGTTACCTACGAGCAGTACTTC
TRBJ2-1	TRBV20-1	TRBD1	few	CSARDGGQGASEQFF	TGCAGTGCTAGAGATGGGGGACAGGGGGCCAGTGAGCAGTTCTTC
TRBJ1-2	TRBV27	NA	few	CASSRSAGPNYGYTF	TGTGCCAGCAGTCGAAGCGCAGGCCCCAACTATGGCTACACCTTC
TRBJ2-5	TRBV27	TRBD2	NA	CASSFEGTKLQREETQYF	TGTGCCAGCAGTTTCGAGGGGACTAAATTACAACGGGAAGAGACCCAGTACTTC